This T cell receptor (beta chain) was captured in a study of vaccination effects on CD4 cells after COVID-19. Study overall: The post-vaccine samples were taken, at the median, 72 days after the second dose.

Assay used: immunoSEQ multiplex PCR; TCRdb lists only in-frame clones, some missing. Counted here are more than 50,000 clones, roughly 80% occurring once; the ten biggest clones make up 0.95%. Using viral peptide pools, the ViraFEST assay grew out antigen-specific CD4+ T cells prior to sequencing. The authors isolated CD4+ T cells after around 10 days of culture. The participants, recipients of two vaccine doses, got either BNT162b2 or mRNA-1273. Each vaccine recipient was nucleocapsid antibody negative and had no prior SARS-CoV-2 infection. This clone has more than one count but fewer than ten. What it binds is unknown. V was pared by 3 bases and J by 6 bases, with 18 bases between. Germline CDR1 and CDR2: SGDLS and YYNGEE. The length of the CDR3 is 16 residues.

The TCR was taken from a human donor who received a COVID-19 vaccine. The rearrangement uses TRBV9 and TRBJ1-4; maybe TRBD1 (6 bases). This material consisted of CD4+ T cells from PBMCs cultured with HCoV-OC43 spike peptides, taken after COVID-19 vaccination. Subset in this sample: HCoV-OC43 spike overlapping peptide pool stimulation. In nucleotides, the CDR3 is TGTGCCAGCAGCGCCTCCGCGGGAGGGGGAGATGAAAAACTGTTTTTT. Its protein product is CASSASAGGGDEKLFF. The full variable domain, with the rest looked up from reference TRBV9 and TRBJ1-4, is DSGVTQTPKHLITATGQRVTLRCSPRSGDLSVYWYQQSLDQGLQFLIQYYNGEERAKGNILERFSAQQFPDLHSELNLSSLELGDSALYFCASSASAGGGDEKLFFGSGTQLSVL.